The 20 T cell receptor beta chains below all came from one sample that was sequenced in a study of T cells in Graves' hyperthyroidism and ophthalmopathy (dated by TCRdb to between 2017 and 2020). The library was obtained by multiplex PCR. For sequencing, an Illumina HiSeq 2000 was employed. Amplification of TCR beta CDR3 regions was carried out from RNA transcripts. The TCR CDR3 was subjected to a first round of RT-PCR using the HTBI primer set and the Qiagen OneStep RT-PCR kit. TCRdb passed the public sequencing reads through fastp at Q25 and MiXCR, retaining productive beta sequences. CDR3 protein sequences are deduplicated, and each keeps its most common genes and DNA. For this sample the table gives about 840,000 distinct CDR3 sequences, of which approximately 40% were detected only once. The ten top clones hold 8.9% of the sample. The sequenced sample consisted of blood. The receptor set was obtained from a man aged 18-30 years with Graves' hyperthyroidism.

The chain joins TRBV7-2 to TRBJ1-1; possible D gene TRBD1, 5 bases. There are 15 residues in the CDR3. Trimming removed 5 bases from V and 4 bases from J, with 17 bases in between. Germline CDR1 SGHTA, CDR2 FQGNSA. CDR3 sequence reads: CASSGALGGVTEAFF. For the CDR3, the DNA is TGTGCCAGCAGCGGGGCCCTAGGAGGGGTCACTGAAGCTTTCTTT.

This clonotype was detected a few times. The J gene is TRBJ2-7, the V gene TRBV20-1; the D call may be TRBD1 or TRBD2 (6 bases each). Germline V CDR1 and CDR2: DFQATT, SNEGSKA (reference sequence). V dropped 4 bases and J dropped 3 bases, with 19 bases sitting between them. The CDR3 extends over 15 amino acids. The CDR3 DNA is TGCAGTGCTATAGAGGGGGGTTTATACGGCTACGAGCAGTACTTC. As protein: CSAIEGGLYGYEQYF.

This chain links TRBV7-2 with TRBJ2-2; 8 nucleotides agree with TRBD1. The V gene end was trimmed by 5 bases and the J gene end by 1 base; junction bases not matched to a gene: 3. CDR1 is SGHTA and CDR2 is FQGNSA in the germline V gene. The CDR3 is 15 amino acids. CDR3 coding DNA: TGTGCCAGCAGCACAGGGGGAGGGAACACCGGGGAGCTGTTTTTT. It encodes CASSTGGGNTGELFF.

The CDR3 reads CASSGWTTSYGTQYF. The CDR3 DNA is TGTGCCAGCAGCGGCTGGACTACCTCCTACGGGACCCAGTACTTC. V and J are TRBV7-9 and TRBJ2-5; maybe TRBD2 (6 bases). Trimming removed 5 bases at V and 7 bases at J, with 20 bases between. The CDR3 is 15 amino acids. Per germline, CDR1 SEHNR and CDR2 FQNEAQ (reference sequence).

This clonotype occurred once. The V call is TRBV7-2, the J call TRBJ2-5; D may be TRBD2 (5 bases). Germline lookup yields CDR1 SGHTA and CDR2 FQGNSA. The CDR3 length is 15 residues. V was clipped by 3 bases and J by 5 bases, with 16 bases between them. CDR3 region: CASSFAGMGGETQYF. CDR3 in DNA: TGTGCCAGCAGCTTTGCCGGGATGGGCGGGGAGACCCAGTACTTC.

V is TRBV5-5 and J is TRBJ1-5; TRBD1 is a possible D gene (5 bases). V was trimmed by 3 bases and J by 3 bases, leaving 13 bases between them. The CDR3 is 15 residues long. From germline, CDR1 is SGHKS and CDR2 YYEKEE (reference sequence). Here the CDR3 DNA reads TGTGCCAGCAGCTCCCGGGGGGATGACAATCAGCCCCAGCATTTT. As protein: CASSSRGDDNQPQHF.

This clonotype was picked up many times. This chain joins TRBV7-9 and TRBJ1-6; D unresolved. Germline lookup yields CDR1 SEHNR and CDR2 FQNEAQ (reference sequence). With 5 bases removed from V and 10 bases from J, the gap between germline ends came to 15 bases. The CDR3 length is 14 residues. CDR3 DNA sequence: TGTGCCAGCAGCGCTGAGCCGGGAAACTCACCCCTCCACTTT. This codes for CASSAEPGNSPLHF.

This clonotype was picked up many times. V usage is TRBV2 and J usage is TRBJ1-5, with D possibly matching TRBD1 (5 bases). Deletions cut 3 bases from V and 3 bases from J, with 15 bases between. The CDR3 consists of 16 residues. CDR1 is SNHLY, CDR2 FYNNEI, per germline. CDR3 protein: CASSEGDVGDNQPQHF. The CDR3 coding sequence is TGTGCCAGCAGTGAGGGGGACGTCGGAGACAATCAGCCCCAGCATTTT.

The J gene is TRBJ2-7, the V gene TRBV19; TRBD1 aligns across 8 bases. The trim removed 6 bases at V and 2 bases at J, leaving 9 bases unmatched. The length of the CDR3 is 15 residues. The germline V gene encodes CDR1 LNHDA and CDR2 SQIVND (reference sequence). DNA of the CDR3: TGTGCCAGTAGGGGAACGAGGGACAGGACCTACGAGCAGTACTTC. This translates into CASRGTRDRTYEQYF.

The chain is built from TRBV29-1 and TRBJ1-2; possible D gene TRBD1, 6 bases. Between the trimmed V and J ends, which lost 6 bases and 8 bases, there was a span of 19 bases. CDR3 length equals 13 residues. Germline CDR1 is SQVTM and CDR2 is ANQGSEA. The chain's CDR3 is CSVRTDRGEGYTF. In nucleotides, the CDR3 is TGCAGCGTCCGGACGGACAGAGGGGAAGGCTACACCTTC.

This clonotype was observed a handful of times. The gene calls are TRBV25-1 and TRBJ1-3; D remains unclear. Germline V gives CDR1 MGHDK, CDR2 SYGVNS. There are 15 residues in the CDR3. Trimming removed 1 base at V and 2 bases at J, with 9 bases between. CDR3 in amino acids: CASSEWEQTGNTIYF. DNA for the CDR3: TGTGCCAGCAGTGAATGGGAACAAACTGGAAACACCATATATTTT.

This clonotype was found many times. The rearrangement uses TRBV7-3 and TRBJ1-5; weak D call: TRBD1 (6 bases). Deletions cut 4 bases from V and 1 base from J, with 11 bases between. Germline values: CDR1 SGHTA, CDR2 FQGTGA. CDR3 length equals 15 residues. CDR3 residues: CASSYREGSNQPQHF. For the CDR3, the DNA is TGTGCCAGCAGCTACAGGGAAGGAAGCAATCAGCCCCAGCATTTT.

V and J are TRBV7-8 and TRBJ2-7, with D maybe TRBD2 (6 bases). Germline V gene data show CDR1 as SGHVS and CDR2 as FQNEAQ. The ends were cut back, 5 bases at V and 3 bases at J, with 11 bases in the middle. The CDR3 spans 13 residues. The CDR3 here is CASSASGDYEQYF. CDR3 in DNA: TGTGCCAGCAGCGCCTCGGGGGACTACGAGCAGTACTTC.

The CDR3 nucleotides are TGTGCCAGCAGTGAAGGGGACAGGGTAAAGACCCAGTACTTC. It encodes CASSEGDRVKTQYF. The chain combines TRBV2 with TRBJ2-5, with TRBD1 matching 9 bases. Unmatched junction bases numbered 3, after V lost 1 base and J lost 6 bases. The length of the CDR3 is 14 residues. Germline lookup yields CDR1 SNHLY and CDR2 FYNNEI. The whole variable domain, filled in from reference TRBV2 and TRBJ2-5, reads EPEVTQTPSHQVTQMGQEVILRCVPISNHLYFYWYRQILGQKVEFLVSFYNNEISEKSEIFDDQFSVERPDGSNFTLKIRSTKLEDSAMYFCASSEGDRVKTQYFGPGTRLLVL.

In its sample, this clonotype was seen many times. This chain uses TRBV12-3 or TRBV12-4 with TRBJ2-7; D is unresolved. The CDR3 is 11 amino acids. Trimming cost V 9 bases and J 0 bases, with 6 bases left between them. The CDR3 protein is CASGTSYEQYF. The CDR3 region has the DNA TGTGCCAGTGGCACCTCCTACGAGCAGTACTTC.

This clonotype was detected many times. The V and J genes are TRBV9 and TRBJ2-7, with D perhaps TRBD1 (7 bases). CDR1 is SGDLS and CDR2 is YYNGEE in the germline V gene. The V gene lost 0 bases and the J gene lost 3 bases, with 13 bases spanning the gap. This CDR3 comprises 15 residues. The CDR3 sequence is CASSVAGGTDYEQYF. CDR3 nucleotide sequence: TGTGCCAGCAGCGTAGCAGGAGGGACAGACTACGAGCAGTACTTC.

This clonotype has a handful of counts. V and J are TRBV2 and TRBJ1-6; possibly TRBD1 for D (6 bases). The CDR3 covers 14 residues. Trimming took 6 bases from V and 7 from J, leaving 13 bases between them. Germline values: CDR1 SNHLY, CDR2 FYNNEI. The CDR3 region has the DNA TGTGCCAGCAGCTGGGGGCGGGAAAATTCACCCCTCCACTTT. It encodes CASSWGRENSPLHF.

Concerning this clonotype itself: An end of the junction differs from the germline gene, which may be a read error. The V gene is TRBV5-1, the J gene TRBJ2-5; TRBD2 aligns across 9 bases. Germline V gene data show CDR1 as SGHRS and CDR2 as YFSETQ. This CDR3 is built from 14 residues. CDR3 in amino acids: CASSHSSGVETQYF. The CDR3 region has the DNA TGTGCCAGCAGCCATTCTAGCGGGGTAGAGACCCAGTACTTC.

V is TRBV29-1 and J is TRBJ1-4; D uncertain. This CDR3 is built from 11 residues. CDR1 and CDR2 from the germline V gene are SQVTM and ANQGSEA. Trimming shortened V by 8 bases and J by 7 bases, and 11 bases separated the two germline ends. The CDR3 DNA follows: TGCAGCAGCTTGGTTGGTGAAAAACTGTTTTTT. Translation: CSSLVGEKLFF.

This clonotype was observed at least ten times. V is TRBV14 and J is TRBJ2-5; no clear D. This CDR3 spans 12 amino acids. Trimming removed 8 bases at V and 4 bases at J, with 11 bases between. CDR1 is SGHDN and CDR2 is FVKESK in the germline V gene. The CDR3 sequence is CASATSPETQYF. The CDR3 DNA reads as TGTGCCAGCGCCACCTCGCCAGAGACCCAGTACTTC.